Here is one TCR beta chain with its context. From blood CD8+ and CD4+ T cells, the TCR beta chain was sequenced. Controls matched for age and sex were healthy donors. It was negative isolation that provided the CD8+ and CD4+ T cells, whereas TEMRA cells were enriched by FACS. These data belong to a study of CD8 T cells in Susac syndrome. With random hexamers, roughly 0.45 to 1 ug RNA was reverse transcribed. Multiplex PCR with immunoSEQ amplified the TCR beta CDR3 across 54 Vbeta and 13 Jbeta. Each CDR3 protein is one row after TCRdb ran MiXCR on the immunoSEQ multiplex PCR reads. The sample includes approximately 110,000 distinct CDR3 sequences, around 94% of them seen just once. CDR1 is DFQATT and CDR2 is SNEGSKA in the germline V gene (reference sequence). The CDR3 is made up of 14 amino acids. The trim removed 8 bases at V and 2 bases at J, leaving 6 bases unmatched.

This clonotype was obtained from a human donor in good health. The sequencing sample was made of CD4+ T cells from PBMCs. This chain uses TRBV20-1 with TRBJ1-5, with 10 bases that match TRBD1. CDR3 in amino acids: CSLSGTGGNQPQHF. For the CDR3, the DNA is TGCAGTCTGTCTGGGACAGGGGGCAATCAGCCCCAGCATTTT.